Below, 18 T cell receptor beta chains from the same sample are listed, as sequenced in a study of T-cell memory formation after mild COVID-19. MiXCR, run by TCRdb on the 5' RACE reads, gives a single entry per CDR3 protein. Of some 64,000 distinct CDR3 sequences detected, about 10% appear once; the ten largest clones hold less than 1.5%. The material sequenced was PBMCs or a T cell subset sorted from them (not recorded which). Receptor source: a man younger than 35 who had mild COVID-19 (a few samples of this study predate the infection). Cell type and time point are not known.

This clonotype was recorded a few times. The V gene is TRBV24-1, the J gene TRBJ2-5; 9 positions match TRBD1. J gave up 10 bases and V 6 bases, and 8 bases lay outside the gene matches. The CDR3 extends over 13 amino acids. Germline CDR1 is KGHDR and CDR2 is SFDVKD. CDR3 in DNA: TGTGCCACCAGTAAGGGACAGGGAGGGATCCAGTACTTC. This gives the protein CATSKGQGGIQYF.

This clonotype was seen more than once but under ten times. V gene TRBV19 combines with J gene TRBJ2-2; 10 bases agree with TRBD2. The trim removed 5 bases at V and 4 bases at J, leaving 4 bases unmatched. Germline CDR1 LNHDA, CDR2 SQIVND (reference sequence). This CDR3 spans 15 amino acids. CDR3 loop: CASSWASGGTGELFF. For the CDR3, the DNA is TGTGCCAGTAGTTGGGCTAGCGGGGGCACCGGGGAGCTGTTTTTT.

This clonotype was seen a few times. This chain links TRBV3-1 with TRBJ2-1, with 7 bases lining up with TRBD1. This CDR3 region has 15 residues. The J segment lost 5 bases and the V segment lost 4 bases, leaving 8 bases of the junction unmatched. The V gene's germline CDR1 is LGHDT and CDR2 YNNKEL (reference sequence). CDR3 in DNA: TGTGCCAGCAGCCCGATGACAGGGCCCCACAATGAGCAGTTCTTC. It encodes CASSPMTGPHNEQFF.

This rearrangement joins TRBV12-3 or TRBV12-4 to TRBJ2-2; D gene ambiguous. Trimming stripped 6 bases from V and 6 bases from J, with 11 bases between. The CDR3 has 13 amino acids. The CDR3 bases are TGTGCCAGCAGACCCCGGAAGTCCGGGGAGCTGTTTTTT. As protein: CASRPRKSGELFF.

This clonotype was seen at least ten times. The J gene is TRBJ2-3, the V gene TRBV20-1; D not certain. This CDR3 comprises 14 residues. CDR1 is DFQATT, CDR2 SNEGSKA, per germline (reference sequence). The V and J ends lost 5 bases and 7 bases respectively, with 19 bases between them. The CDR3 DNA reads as TGCAGTGCTCCTCTGCCACCCAGCCACAATACGCAGTATTTT. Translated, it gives CSAPLPPSHNTQYF.

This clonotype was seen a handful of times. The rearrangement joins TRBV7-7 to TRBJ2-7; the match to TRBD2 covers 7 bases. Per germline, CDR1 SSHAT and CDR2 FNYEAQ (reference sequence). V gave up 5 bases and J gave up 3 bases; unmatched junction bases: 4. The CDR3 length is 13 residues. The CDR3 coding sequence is TGTGCCAGCAGCACGGAGCGGGGCTACGAGCAGTACTTC. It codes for CASSTERGYEQYF.

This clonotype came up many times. The CDR3 loop reads CASSQTGVTYDTQYF. The CDR3 DNA is TGCGCCAGCAGCCAGACAGGGGTGACGTACGATACGCAGTATTTT. The rearrangement links TRBV5-1 to TRBJ2-3; 8 nucleotides line up with TRBD1. CDR1 is SGHRS and CDR2 is YFSETQ in the germline V gene. V shed 4 bases, J shed 6 bases, and the junction held 10 bases outside the gene matches. This CDR3 has 15 amino acids.

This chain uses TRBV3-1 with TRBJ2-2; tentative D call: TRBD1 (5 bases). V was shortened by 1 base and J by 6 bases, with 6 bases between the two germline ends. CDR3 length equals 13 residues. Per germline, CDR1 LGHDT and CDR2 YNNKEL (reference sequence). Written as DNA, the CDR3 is TGTGCCAGCAGCCAAGTGGGGCCCGGGGAGCTGTTTTTT. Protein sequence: CASSQVGPGELFF.

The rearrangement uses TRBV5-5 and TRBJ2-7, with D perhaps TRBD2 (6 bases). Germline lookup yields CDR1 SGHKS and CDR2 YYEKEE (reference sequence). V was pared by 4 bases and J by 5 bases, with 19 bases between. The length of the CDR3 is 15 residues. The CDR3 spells CASSTTVSGDDEQYF. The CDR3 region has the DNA TGTGCCAGCAGCACAACCGTTTCGGGGGACGACGAGCAGTACTTC.

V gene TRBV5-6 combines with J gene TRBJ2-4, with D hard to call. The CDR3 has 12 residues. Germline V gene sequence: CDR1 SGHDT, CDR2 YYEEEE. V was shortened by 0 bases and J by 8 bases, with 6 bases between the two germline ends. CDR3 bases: TGTGCCAGCAGCTTGGGGGTGGACATTCAGTACTTC. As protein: CASSLGVDIQYF.

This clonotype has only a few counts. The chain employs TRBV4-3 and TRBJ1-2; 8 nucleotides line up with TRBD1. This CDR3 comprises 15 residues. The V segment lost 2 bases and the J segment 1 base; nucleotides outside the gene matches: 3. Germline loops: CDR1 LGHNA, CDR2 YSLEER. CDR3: CASSQFDRGNYGYTF. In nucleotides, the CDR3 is TGCGCCAGCAGCCAATTTGACAGGGGTAACTATGGCTACACCTTC.

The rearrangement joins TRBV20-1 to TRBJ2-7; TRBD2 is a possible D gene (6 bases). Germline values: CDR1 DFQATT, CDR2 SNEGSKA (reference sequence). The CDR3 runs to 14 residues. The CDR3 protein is CSAREDGSSYEQYV. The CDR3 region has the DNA TGCAGTGCCAGAGAGGACGGGAGCTCCTACGAGCAGTACGTC.

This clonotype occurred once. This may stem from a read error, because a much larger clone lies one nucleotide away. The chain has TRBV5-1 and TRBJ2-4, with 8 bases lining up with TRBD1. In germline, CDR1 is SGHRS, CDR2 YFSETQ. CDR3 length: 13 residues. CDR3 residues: CASSLTGENIKYF. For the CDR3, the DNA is TGCGCCAGCAGTCTGACAGGGGAAAACATTAAGTACTTC. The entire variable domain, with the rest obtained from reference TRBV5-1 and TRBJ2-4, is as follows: KAGVTQTPRYLIKTRGQQVTLSCSPISGHRSVSWYQQTPGQGLQFLFEYFSETQRNKGNFPGRFSGRQFSNSRSEMNVSTLELGDSALYLCASSLTGENIKYFGAGTRLSVL.

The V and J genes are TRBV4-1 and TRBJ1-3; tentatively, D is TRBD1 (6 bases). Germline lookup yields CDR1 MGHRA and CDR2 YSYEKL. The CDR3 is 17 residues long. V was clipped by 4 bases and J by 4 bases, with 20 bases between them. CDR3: CASSLTLPRGSGNTIYF. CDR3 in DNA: TGCGCCAGCAGCCTTACGTTGCCCAGGGGAAGCGGAAACACCATATATTTT.

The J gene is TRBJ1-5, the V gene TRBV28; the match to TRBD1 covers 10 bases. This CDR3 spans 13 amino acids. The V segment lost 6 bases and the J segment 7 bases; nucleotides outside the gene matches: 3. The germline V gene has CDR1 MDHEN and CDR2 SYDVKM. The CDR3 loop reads CASRGQGGQPQHF. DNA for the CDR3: TGTGCCAGCAGAGGACAGGGGGGACAGCCCCAGCATTTT.

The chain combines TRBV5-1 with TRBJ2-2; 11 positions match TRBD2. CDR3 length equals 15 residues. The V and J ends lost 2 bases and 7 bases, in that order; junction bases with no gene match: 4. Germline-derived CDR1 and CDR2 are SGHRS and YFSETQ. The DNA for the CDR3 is TGCGCCAGCAGCTTACTAGCGGGGGAATACGGGGAGCTGTTTTTT. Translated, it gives CASSLLAGEYGELFF.

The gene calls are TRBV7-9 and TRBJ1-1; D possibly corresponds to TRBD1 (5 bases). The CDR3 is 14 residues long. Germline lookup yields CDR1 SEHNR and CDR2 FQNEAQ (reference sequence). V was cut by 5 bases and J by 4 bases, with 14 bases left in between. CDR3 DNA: TGTGCCAGCAGCCCCGGGGGGGGTCGCACTGAAGCTTTCTTT. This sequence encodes CASSPGGGRTEAFF.

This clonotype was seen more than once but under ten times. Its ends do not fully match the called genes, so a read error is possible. CDR3 coding DNA: TGTGCCAGCAGCCAAGAGCAGACACTCTGGGCTTTC. Protein product: CASSQEQTLWAF. V is TRBV3-1 and J is TRBJ2-6; D gene unclear. CDR1 is LGHDT, CDR2 YNNKEL, per germline (reference sequence). The CDR3 has 12 residues.